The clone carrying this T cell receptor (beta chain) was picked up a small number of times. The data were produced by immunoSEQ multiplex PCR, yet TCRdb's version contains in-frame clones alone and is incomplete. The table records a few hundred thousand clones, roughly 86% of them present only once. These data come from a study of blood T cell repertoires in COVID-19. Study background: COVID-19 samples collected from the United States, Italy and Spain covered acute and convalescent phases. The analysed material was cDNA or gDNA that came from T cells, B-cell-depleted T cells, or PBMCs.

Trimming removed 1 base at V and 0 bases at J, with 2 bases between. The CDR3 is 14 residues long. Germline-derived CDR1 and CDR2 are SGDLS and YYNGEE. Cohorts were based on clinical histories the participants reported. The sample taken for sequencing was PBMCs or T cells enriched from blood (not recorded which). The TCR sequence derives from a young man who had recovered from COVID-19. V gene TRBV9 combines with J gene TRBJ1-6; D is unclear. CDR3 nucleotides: TGTGCCAGCAGCGTACGCTCCTATAATTCACCCCTCCACTTT. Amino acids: CASSVRSYNSPLHF.